This record concerns one T cell receptor beta chain sequence. The data stem from a study of blood T cell repertoires in COVID-19. Study summary: Material from acute and convalescent COVID-19 was sourced from the United States, Italy and Spain.

Authors' analysis steps: Estimated nucleated cell counts came from reference gene primer amplification. The assay was immunoSEQ multiplex PCR, and TCRdb's table has in-frame clones only and misses some. D and trimming come from the DNA, and the V and J calls and clone size come from that table. There are about 69,000 clones in the sample; approximately 75% occur only once, and around 47% lies in the top ten. From germline, CDR1 is KGHDR and CDR2 SFDVKD. The CDR3 extends over 14 amino acids. With 5 bases removed from V and 6 bases from J, the gap between germline ends came to 12 bases. This chain connects TRBV24-1 to TRBJ2-2; D perhaps matches TRBD1 (5 bases). The sequencing sample was made of peripheral blood. This TCR was sampled from a human donor in a cohort sampled during active COVID-19. The CDR3 loop is CATSGLTVAGELFF. As DNA, the CDR3 is TGTGCCACCAGTGGCCTGACAGTCGCCGGGGAGCTGTTTTTT.